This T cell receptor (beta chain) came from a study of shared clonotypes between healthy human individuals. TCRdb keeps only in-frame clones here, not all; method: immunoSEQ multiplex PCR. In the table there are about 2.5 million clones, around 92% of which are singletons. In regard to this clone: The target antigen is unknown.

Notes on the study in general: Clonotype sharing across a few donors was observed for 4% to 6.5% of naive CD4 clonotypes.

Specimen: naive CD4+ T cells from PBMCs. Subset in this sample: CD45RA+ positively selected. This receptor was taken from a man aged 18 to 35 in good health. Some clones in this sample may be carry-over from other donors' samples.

CDR3 sequence reads: CASSKRTANTEAFF. CDR3 DNA: TGTGCCAGCAGTAAACGGACAGCGAACACTGAAGCTTTCTTT. The V and J genes are TRBV28 and TRBJ1-1; possibly TRBD1 for D (6 bases). Germline V gene sequence: CDR1 MDHEN, CDR2 SYDVKM. Trimming pared 5 bases from V and 1 base from J, leaving 11 bases between. CDR3 length: 14 amino acids. The full variable domain, its missing parts supplied by reference TRBV28 and TRBJ1-1, is DVKVTQSSRYLVKRTGEKVFLECVQDMDHENMFWYRQDPGLGLRLIYFSYDVKMKEKGDIPEGYSVSREKKERFSLILESASTNQTSMYLCASSKRTANTEAFFGQGTRLTVV.